The 24 T cell receptor beta chains listed next were all sequenced from one sample in a study of T cell repertoires in cytomegalovirus infection. Their target antigens are unknown. Via MiXCR, TCRdb re-called the reads, giving one row per CDR3 protein. Of 600,000 to 700,000 distinct CDR3 sequences listed, around a third are singletons. The sequences come from cultured PBMCs, collected from culture after CMV antigen stimulation. These receptors were obtained from a human donor in good health (CMV status not recorded). Some clones in this sample may be carry-over from other donors' samples.

The V and J genes are TRBV27 and TRBJ1-4, with a weak D call TRBD1 (6 bases). The V gene lost 5 bases and the J gene lost 8 bases, with 21 bases spanning the gap. The CDR3 runs to 16 residues. Germline CDR1 MNHEY, CDR2 SMNVEV (reference sequence). The CDR3 protein is CASSPPQGPGGEKLFF. As DNA, the CDR3 is TGTGCCAGCAGTCCCCCTCAGGGGCCGGGTGGGGAAAAACTGTTTTTT.

V usage is TRBV28 and J usage is TRBJ2-3; D not resolved. This CDR3 region has 16 residues. The V end lost 5 bases, the J end lost 0 bases, and 15 bases lay between the germline ends. From germline, CDR1 is MDHEN and CDR2 SYDVKM. The CDR3 nucleotides are TGTGCCAGCAGTCGGAATACATGGCGGAGCACAGATACGCAGTATTTT. Its protein is CASSRNTWRSTDTQYF.

This clonotype was seen only a few times. The chain combines TRBV6-5 with TRBJ1-1, with 7 bases matching TRBD1. The germline V gene encodes CDR1 MNHEY and CDR2 SVGAGI. CDR3 size: 13 residues. The V and J ends lost 6 bases and 6 bases, in that order; junction bases with no gene match: 7. The CDR3 loop is CASSDRVSAEAFF. CDR3 bases: TGTGCCAGCAGCGACAGGGTTAGCGCTGAAGCTTTCTTT.

This chain uses TRBV29-1 with TRBJ2-1, with 15 bases identical to TRBD2. The CDR3 runs to 17 residues. Germline V gene lookup returns CDR1 SQVTM and CDR2 ANQGSEA. Germline trimming cut 3 bases from V and 3 bases from J; bases unmatched to any gene: 6. CDR3 coding DNA: TGCAGCGTTGATGGACTAGCGGGAGGGCGTCTCTACAATGAGCAGTTCTTC. This encodes CSVDGLAGGRLYNEQFF.

This clonotype was counted a few times. The rearrangement uses TRBV10-3 and TRBJ1-6; unclear D gene. The CDR3 has 12 residues. With 0 bases removed from V and 17 bases from J, the gap between germline ends came to 11 bases. CDR1 is ENHRY and CDR2 is SYGVKD in the germline V gene. In DNA, the CDR3 is TGTGCCATCAGTGAGTCTGATCTCCCTTTCCACTTT. Protein sequence: CAISESDLPFHF.

This clonotype was recorded at least ten times. The rearrangement links TRBV7-6 to TRBJ1-2, with unresolved D. CDR3 length equals 16 residues. CDR1 SGHVS and CDR2 FNYEAQ come from the germline V gene. Trimming shortened V by 2 bases and J by 7 bases, and 20 bases separated the two germline ends. The CDR3 region has the DNA TGTGCCAGCAGCTTATCCGGCCCGGCAGGTTCGGCTGGCTACACCTTC. This encodes CASSLSGPAGSAGYTF.

J is TRBJ2-1 and V is TRBV11-2; perhaps TRBD1 as D (6 bases). V lost 5 bases and J 7 bases, leaving 12 bases between the germline ends. Germline CDR1 SGHAT, CDR2 FQNNGV. CDR3 length equals 13 residues. CDR3 bases: TGTGCCAGCAGCCACACAGGGTCGAATGAGCAGTTCTTC. This translates into CASSHTGSNEQFF. The full variable domain, its missing parts supplied by reference TRBV11-2 and TRBJ2-1, is EAGVAQSPRYKIIEKRQSVAFWCNPISGHATLYWYQQILGQGPKLLIQFQNNGVVDDSQLPKDRFSAERLKGVDSTLKIQPAKLEDSAVYLCASSHTGSNEQFFGPGTRLTVL.

This clonotype was recorded at least ten times. This rearrangement joins TRBV7-2 to TRBJ2-1; D possibly corresponds to TRBD2 (6 bases). The CDR3 is made up of 15 amino acids. Germline loops: CDR1 SGHTA, CDR2 FQGNSA. Between the trimmed V and J ends, which lost 5 bases and 5 bases, there was a span of 16 bases. The CDR3 DNA is TGTGCCAGCAGCCCGGGACTCACTTACCACAATGAGCAGTTCTTC. It translates to CASSPGLTYHNEQFF.

This clonotype turned up a few times. The chain joins TRBV5-6 to TRBJ1-1; 7 positions agree with TRBD1. Germline assignment: CDR1 SGHDT and CDR2 YYEEEE. The CDR3 has 16 amino acids. J was trimmed by 1 base and V by 1 base; bases with no gene match: 7. The CDR3 sequence is CASSLPDRVGNTEAFF. The CDR3 DNA reads TGTGCCAGCAGCTTGCCCGACAGGGTGGGGAACACTGAAGCTTTCTTT.

There are many counts of this clonotype. V is TRBV7-2 and J is TRBJ1-1, with 9 nucleotides matching TRBD1. The V gene's germline CDR1 is SGHTA and CDR2 FQGNSA. CDR3 size: 15 residues. V was pared by 4 bases and J by 5 bases, with 8 bases of the junction left unmatched. CDR3 DNA sequence: TGTGCCAGCAGCTCGGGACAGGGCGTAGGGACTGAAGCTTTCTTT. Protein product: CASSSGQGVGTEAFF. The full variable domain, rest sourced from reference TRBV7-2 and TRBJ1-1, is GAGVSQSPSNKVTEKGKDVELRCDPISGHTALYWYRQSLGQGLEFLIYFQGNSAPDKSGLPSDRFSAERTGGSVSTLTIQRTQQEDSAVYLCASSSGQGVGTEAFFGQGTRLTVV.

The V gene is TRBV12-5, the J gene TRBJ1-3, with 9 bases aligning to TRBD1. Trimming at V came to 4 bases and at J to 1 base, leaving 11 bases not matched to a gene. Germline loops: CDR1 LGHNT, CDR2 FRNRAP. The CDR3 contains 18 residues. The CDR3 protein is CASGSTGGSTPSGNTIYF. Here the CDR3 DNA reads TGTGCTAGTGGTTCTACAGGGGGCTCTACTCCATCTGGAAACACCATATATTTT.

The chain employs TRBV19 and TRBJ1-1, with D uncertain. Trimming took off 3 bases at V and 2 bases at J, with 10 bases between the two ends. The CDR3 runs to 14 residues. CDR1 and CDR2 from the germline V gene are LNHDA and SQIVND (reference sequence). CDR3 in DNA: TGTGCCAGTAGTATTGCGCTTTTCAACACTGAAGCTTTCTTT. This codes for CASSIALFNTEAFF.

V usage is TRBV28 and J usage is TRBJ1-4; no firm D call. CDR1 MDHEN and CDR2 SYDVKM come from the germline V gene. Trimming took 8 bases from V and 5 from J, leaving 6 bases between them. The length of the CDR3 is 11 residues. In DNA form, the CDR3 reads TGTGCCAGCGGCGGCAATGAAAAACTGTTTTTT. Protein: CASGGNEKLFF.

This clonotype was found a few times. The J gene is TRBJ1-5, the V gene TRBV24-1; D unresolved. Germline V gives CDR1 KGHDR, CDR2 SFDVKD. The V end lost 6 bases, the J end lost 2 bases, and 7 bases lay between the germline ends. CDR3 length equals 13 residues. In DNA form, the CDR3 reads TGTGCCACCAGTAGTACTGGCAATCAGCCCCAGCATTTT. This translates into CATSSTGNQPQHF.

Ten or more counts support this clonotype. This chain connects TRBV11-2 to TRBJ2-7; tentatively, D is TRBD1 (6 bases). Germline CDR1 reads SGHAT; CDR2 reads FQNNGV. The V end was cut by 3 bases, the J end by 1 base, with 10 bases between. This CDR3 region has 14 residues. The CDR3 region is CASSFRTASYEQYF. The CDR3 nucleotides are TGTGCCAGCAGCTTTCGGACAGCTTCCTACGAGCAGTACTTC.

The gene calls are TRBV29-1 and TRBJ1-1; D is perhaps TRBD1 (5 bases). The CDR3 is 12 residues long. Trimming shortened V by 5 bases and J by 8 bases, and 15 bases separated the two germline ends. Germline CDR1 is SQVTM and CDR2 is ANQGSEA. In nucleotides, the CDR3 is TGCAGCGTTCGTACAGGCGCCCCCGAAGCTTTCTTT. Its protein is CSVRTGAPEAFF.

The CDR3 sequence: CASGVRTWYQETQYF. CDR3 sequence (DNA): TGTGCCAGCGGAGTGCGGACTTGGTACCAAGAGACCCAGTACTTC. The chain couples TRBV27 to TRBJ2-5, with D maybe TRBD2 (5 bases). The V end was cut by 8 bases, the J end by 0 bases, with 16 bases between. CDR3 size: 15 residues. Per the germline V gene, CDR1 is MNHEY and CDR2 is SMNVEV (reference sequence).

The chain is built from TRBV14 and TRBJ1-5, with 7 bases identical to TRBD1. This CDR3 contains 17 residues. The germline CDR1 and CDR2 sequences are SGHDN and FVKESK. The V gene end was trimmed by 11 bases and the J gene end by 0 bases; junction bases not matched to a gene: 16. CDR3 region: CAGPTQGSVHSNQPQHF. The CDR3 bases are TGTGCCGGCCCTACACAGGGGTCGGTCCATAGCAATCAGCCCCAGCATTTT.

Many counts were recorded for this clonotype. The chain couples TRBV7-2 to TRBJ1-2; maybe TRBD1 (5 bases). Trimming cost V 5 bases and J 6 bases, with 13 bases left between them. The germline V gene has CDR1 SGHTA and CDR2 FQGNSA. This CDR3 contains 13 residues. Here the CDR3 reads CASSRRQPDGYTF. CDR3 DNA: TGTGCCAGCAGCCGGCGACAGCCAGATGGCTACACCTTC.

This clonotype was counted between two and nine times. The V and J genes are TRBV7-2 and TRBJ2-1; 8 nucleotides match TRBD2. Germline CDR1 SGHTA, CDR2 FQGNSA. The V and J ends lost 4 bases and 5 bases, in that order; junction bases with no gene match: 13. CDR3 length: 17 residues. The CDR3 loop reads CASSSLPGSGANNEQFF. The DNA for the CDR3 is TGTGCCAGCAGCTCCCTCCCGGGTAGCGGGGCCAACAATGAGCAGTTCTTC.

This clonotype appeared a few times. J is TRBJ2-7 and V is TRBV12-3 or TRBV12-4; no firm D call. Between the trimmed V and J ends, which lost 5 bases and 2 bases, there was a span of 10 bases. There are 13 residues in the CDR3. The CDR3 is CASSPEGPYEQYF. The CDR3 DNA sequence: TGTGCCAGCAGTCCGGAAGGCCCCTACGAGCAGTACTTC.

This clonotype was observed once. The rearrangement links TRBV15 to TRBJ1-1; D not certain. Germline assignment: CDR1 LNHNV and CDR2 YYDKDF (reference sequence). V was cut by 0 bases and J by 5 bases, with 10 bases left in between. The CDR3 has 14 amino acids. As DNA, the CDR3 is TGTGCCACCAGCAGAGATAGAACCCGAACTGAAGCTTTCTTT. This translates into CATSRDRTRTEAFF.

V and J are TRBV20-1 and TRBJ2-1; 13 bases are a match to TRBD2. J was trimmed by 7 bases and V by 5 bases; bases with no gene match: 14. This CDR3 contains 17 residues. Per the germline V gene, CDR1 is DFQATT and CDR2 is SNEGSKA (reference sequence). CDR3 DNA: TGCAGTGCTGCGACTAGCGGGAGGCTCCGCCTTTATAATGAGCAGTTCTTC. Translation gives CSAATSGRLRLYNEQFF.

The chain recombines TRBV15 with TRBJ1-3; D is undetermined. This CDR3 comprises 12 residues. V was shortened by 6 bases and J by 2 bases, with 5 bases between the two germline ends. CDR1 is LNHNV, CDR2 YYDKDF, per germline (reference sequence). The CDR3 DNA is TGTGCCACCAGAGACACTGGAAACACCATATATTTT. Residues: CATRDTGNTIYF.